Shown below are 3 T cell receptor beta chains from a single sample sequenced in a study of blood T cell repertoires in COVID-19 (dated by TCRdb to about 2020). The library relied on the immunoSEQ multiplex PCR assay. TCRdb mirrors the immuneACCESS table, restricted to in-frame sequences. Some clones are absent from its copies; in checked studies, under half trace to an unresolved V gene, and the reason for the others is unknown. In this sample the table shows about 270,000 clones, approximately 89% of which occur a single time. The top ten clones comprise about 3% of the sample. Sequenced material: PBMCs or T cells enriched from blood (not recorded which). All receptors come from a man aged 35-49 years who had been exposed to COVID-19.

The chain carries TRBV19 and TRBJ1-4; 8 bases fit TRBD1. The CDR3 length is 13 residues. V shed 6 bases and J 11 bases; nucleotides not matched to a gene: 8. Germline CDR1 and CDR2: LNHDA and SQIVND (reference sequence). The CDR3 is CASSATGVDKLFF. In DNA, the CDR3 is TGTGCCAGTAGCGCGACAGGGGTCGACAAACTGTTTTTT.

V gene TRBV5-1 combines with J gene TRBJ2-5; 15 nucleotides align to TRBD2. Germline V gene sequence: CDR1 SGHRS, CDR2 YFSETQ. This CDR3 is built from 15 residues. The V gene end was trimmed by 3 bases and the J gene end by 5 bases; junction bases not matched to a gene: 2. CDR3 amino acids: CASSWGLAGGETQYF. CDR3 in DNA: TGCGCCAGCAGCTGGGGACTAGCGGGAGGTGAGACCCAGTACTTC.

The chain joins TRBV27 to TRBJ2-1; D is perhaps TRBD1 (5 bases). This CDR3 has 13 residues. CDR1 and CDR2 (germline): MNHEY, SMNVEV (reference sequence). V was shortened by 5 bases and J by 6 bases, with 11 bases between the two germline ends. CDR3 sequence reads: CASSPTDSNEQFF. CDR3 sequence (DNA): TGTGCCAGCAGTCCGACCGACAGCAATGAGCAGTTCTTC.